The entry that follows covers one T cell receptor (beta chain) sequence. The antigen remains unidentified. The CDR3 is 14 residues long. Unmatched junction bases numbered 8, after V lost 8 bases and J lost 1 base. Germline V gives CDR1 DFQATT, CDR2 SNEGSKA (reference sequence). This sample is drawn from a study of blood T cells in healthy people across ages. Study as a whole: With template switching, about one barcoded beta molecule was captured per two T cells. General study points: Researchers deemed the diversity estimates from one million T cells underestimates. PBMC samples, being unsorted, prevented any conclusive comparison of naive and antigen-experienced cells.

Per-sample PBMC isolation yielded at least 7 million cells. Combining a sample-barcoded 5' primer with a J-beta primer mix, a second PCR ran for about 7 to 12 cycles. TCRdb re-called the 5' RACE reads through MiXCR, storing one row per CDR3 protein. The sample lists around 1.5 million distinct CDR3 sequences; around 55% were seen once. This TCR was recovered from a man between 18 and 35 years old in good health. The chain couples TRBV20-1 to TRBJ1-1; TRBD1 matches 9 bases. Input material: blood. The CDR3 reads CSSKQGAGNTEAFF. The CDR3 bases are TGCAGTAGTAAACAGGGGGCTGGGAACACTGAAGCTTTCTTT.